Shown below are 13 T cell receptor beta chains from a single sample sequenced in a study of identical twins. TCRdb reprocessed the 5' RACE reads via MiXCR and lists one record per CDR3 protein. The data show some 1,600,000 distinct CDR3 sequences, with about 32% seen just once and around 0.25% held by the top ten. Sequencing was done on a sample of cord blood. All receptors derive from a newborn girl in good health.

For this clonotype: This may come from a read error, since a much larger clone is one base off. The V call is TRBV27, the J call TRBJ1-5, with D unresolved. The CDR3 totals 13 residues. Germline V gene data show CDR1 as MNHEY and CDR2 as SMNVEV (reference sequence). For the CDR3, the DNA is TGTACCAGCAGTCTCAAGGGTGGTCAGCCCCAGCATTTT. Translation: CTSSLKGGQPQHF.

The CDR3 sequence is CSVASGGFGTGELFF. The CDR3, as DNA: TGCAGCGTCGCGTCAGGGGGATTTGGGACCGGGGAGCTGTTTTTT. The chain uses TRBV29-1 and TRBJ2-2, with TRBD1 identical over 7 bases. V shed 6 bases, J shed 5 bases, and the junction held 12 bases outside the gene matches. The length of the CDR3 is 15 residues. Per germline, CDR1 SQVTM and CDR2 ANQGSEA.

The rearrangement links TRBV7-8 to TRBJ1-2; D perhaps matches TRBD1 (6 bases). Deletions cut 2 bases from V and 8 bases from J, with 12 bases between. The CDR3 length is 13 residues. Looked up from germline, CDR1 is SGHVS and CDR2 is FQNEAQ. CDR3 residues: CASSLRGGAGYTF. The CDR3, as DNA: TGTGCCAGCAGCTTACGAGGGGGGGCGGGCTACACCTTC.

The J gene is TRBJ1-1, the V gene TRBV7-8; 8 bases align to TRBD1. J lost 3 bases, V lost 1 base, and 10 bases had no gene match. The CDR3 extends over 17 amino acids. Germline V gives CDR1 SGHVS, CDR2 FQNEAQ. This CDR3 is CASSLGQGFLIDTEAFF. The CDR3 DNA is TGTGCCAGCAGCTTAGGACAGGGGTTCCTTATTGACACTGAAGCTTTCTTT.

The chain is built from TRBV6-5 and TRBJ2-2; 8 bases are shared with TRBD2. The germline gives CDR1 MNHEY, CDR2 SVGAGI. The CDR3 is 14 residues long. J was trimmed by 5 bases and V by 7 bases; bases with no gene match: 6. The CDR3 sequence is CASTGVAGTGELFF. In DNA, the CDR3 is TGTGCCAGCACCGGAGTAGCGGGAACCGGGGAGCTGTTTTTT.

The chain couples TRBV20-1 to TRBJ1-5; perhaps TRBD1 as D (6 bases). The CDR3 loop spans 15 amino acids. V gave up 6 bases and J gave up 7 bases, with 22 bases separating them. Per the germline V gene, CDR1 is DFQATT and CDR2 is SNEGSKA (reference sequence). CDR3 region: CSAKTGGPEMQPQHF. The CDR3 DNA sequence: TGCAGTGCCAAAACGGGGGGGCCTGAAATGCAGCCCCAGCATTTT.

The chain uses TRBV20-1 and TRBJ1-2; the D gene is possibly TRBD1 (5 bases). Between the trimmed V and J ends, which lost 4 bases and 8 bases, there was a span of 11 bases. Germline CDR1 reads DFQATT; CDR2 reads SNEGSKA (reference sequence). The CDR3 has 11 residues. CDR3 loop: CSATGTVGYTF. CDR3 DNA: TGCAGTGCTACCGGGACGGTAGGCTACACCTTC.

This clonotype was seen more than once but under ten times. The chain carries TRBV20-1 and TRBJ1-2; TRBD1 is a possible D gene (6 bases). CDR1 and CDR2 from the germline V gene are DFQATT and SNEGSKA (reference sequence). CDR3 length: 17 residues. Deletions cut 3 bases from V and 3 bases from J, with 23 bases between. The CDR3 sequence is CSASKGLRDTRDYGYTF. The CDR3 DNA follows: TGCAGTGCTAGTAAGGGTTTAAGGGACACGAGGGACTATGGCTACACCTTC.

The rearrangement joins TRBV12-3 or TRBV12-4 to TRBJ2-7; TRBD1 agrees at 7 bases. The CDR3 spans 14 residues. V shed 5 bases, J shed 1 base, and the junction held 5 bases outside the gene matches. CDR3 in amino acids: CASSPLGQSYEQYF. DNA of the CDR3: TGTGCCAGCAGTCCCCTGGGACAGTCCTACGAGCAGTACTTC.

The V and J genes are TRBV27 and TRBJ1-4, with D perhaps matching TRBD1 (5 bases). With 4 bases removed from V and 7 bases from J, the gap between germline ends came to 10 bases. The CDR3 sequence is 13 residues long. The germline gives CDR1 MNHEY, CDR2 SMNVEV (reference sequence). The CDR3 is CASSSREGEKLFF. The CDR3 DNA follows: TGTGCCAGCAGTTCCAGGGAGGGTGAAAAACTGTTTTTT.

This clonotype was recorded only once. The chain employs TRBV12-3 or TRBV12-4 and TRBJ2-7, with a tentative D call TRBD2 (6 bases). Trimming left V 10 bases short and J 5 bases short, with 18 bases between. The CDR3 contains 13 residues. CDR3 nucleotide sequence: TGTGCCACCAAGGCGTGGAGGGAGGACGAGCAGTACTTC. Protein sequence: CATKAWREDEQYF.

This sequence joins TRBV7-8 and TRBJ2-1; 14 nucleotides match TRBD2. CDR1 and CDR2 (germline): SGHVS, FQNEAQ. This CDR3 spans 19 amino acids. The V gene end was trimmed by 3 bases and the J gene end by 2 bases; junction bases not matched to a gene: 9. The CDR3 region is CASSFLRTSGRITYNEQFF. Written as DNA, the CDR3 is TGTGCCAGCAGCTTTCTCCGGACTAGCGGGAGGATAACCTACAATGAGCAGTTCTTC.

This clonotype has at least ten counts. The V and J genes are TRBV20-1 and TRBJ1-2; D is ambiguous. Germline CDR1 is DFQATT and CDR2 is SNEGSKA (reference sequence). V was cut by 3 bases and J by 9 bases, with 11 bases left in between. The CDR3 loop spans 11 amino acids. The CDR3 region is CSASFGSSYTF. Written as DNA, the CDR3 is TGCAGTGCTAGTTTCGGGTCGAGCTACACCTTC.